A single sample is the source of the 31 T cell receptor beta chains below, sequenced in a study of beta chain features in type 1 diabetes. The study's findings and limits: In every one of the four CD4+ subsets, TCRB CDR3s were moderately but significantly shorter in Type 1 diabetes patients.

Of the isolated RNA, all was reverse transcribed, and so the sequenced material was expressed TCRB transcripts. Data came from immunoSEQ multiplex PCR; TCRdb stores just in-frame clones and leaves some out. The table lists about 650,000 clones, over 10% of them singletons. Antigen specificity for these receptors is unknown. The material sequenced was naive CD4+ T cells from blood. The source of these receptors is a young man with type 1 diabetes.

Only a few counts were recorded for this clone. This chain links TRBV25-1 with TRBJ2-5; D is unclear. V was cut by 4 bases and J by 0 bases, with 12 bases left in between. The length of the CDR3 is 15 residues. CDR1 and CDR2 from the germline V gene are MGHDK and SYGVNS. This chain's CDR3 is CASSVDGSYQETQYF. CDR3 DNA sequence: TGTGCCAGCAGTGTGGACGGATCGTACCAAGAGACCCAGTACTTC.

V gene TRBV2 combines with J gene TRBJ2-4; possible D gene TRBD1, 6 bases. The length of the CDR3 is 15 residues. Looked up from germline, CDR1 is SNHLY and CDR2 is FYNNEI. The V end lost 4 bases, the J end lost 2 bases, and 12 bases lay between the germline ends. This CDR3 is CASSGNRVPKNIQYF. For the CDR3, the DNA is TGTGCCAGCAGTGGGAACAGGGTACCCAAAAACATTCAGTACTTC.

This clone was counted a few times. The genes are TRBV18 and TRBJ1-1; D is unresolved. Trimming took off 4 bases at V and 1 base at J, with 13 bases between the two ends. CDR3 length equals 15 residues. Germline CDR1 reads KGHSH; CDR2 reads LQKENI. This CDR3 reads CASSLLGGENTEAFF. As DNA, the CDR3 is TGTGCCAGCTCACTCCTGGGAGGAGAGAACACTGAAGCTTTCTTT.

V and J are TRBV4-2 and TRBJ2-6; D remains ambiguous. The germline V gene encodes CDR1 LGHNA and CDR2 YNFKEQ. This CDR3 has 15 residues. Trimming pared 2 bases from V and 0 bases from J, leaving 5 bases between. CDR3 in amino acids: CASSQQHSGANVLTF. The CDR3 nucleotides read TGTGCCAGCAGCCAACAACACTCTGGGGCCAACGTCCTGACTTTC.

The V and J genes are TRBV30 and TRBJ1-2; tentative D call: TRBD1 (6 bases). CDR1 and CDR2 from the germline V gene are GTSNPN and SVGIG (reference sequence). CDR3 length: 15 amino acids. Deletions cut 4 bases from V and 5 bases from J, with 20 bases between. The CDR3 DNA is TGTGCCTGGACCGCCGGGGGGGGCGCCCAGTATGGCTACACCTTC. Protein product: CAWTAGGGAQYGYTF.

The chain couples TRBV6-5 to TRBJ1-3, with 8 bases lining up with TRBD1. This CDR3 is 15 amino acids long. Germline CDR1 is MNHEY and CDR2 is SVGAGI. The J segment lost 4 bases and the V segment lost 6 bases, leaving 8 bases of the junction unmatched. The CDR3 region is CASSQDRASGNTIYF. The CDR3 coding sequence is TGTGCCAGCAGCCAGGACAGGGCATCAGGAAACACCATATATTTT.

The chain has TRBV6-5 and TRBJ2-7, with D perhaps matching TRBD1 (5 bases). In germline, CDR1 is MNHEY, CDR2 SVGAGI. CDR3 size: 14 residues. V was shortened by 7 bases and J by 0 bases, with 13 bases between the two germline ends. CDR3 coding DNA: TGTGCCAGCAAGCGACAGTTCAGCTCCTACGAGCAGTACTTC. Its protein is CASKRQFSSYEQYF.

The chain is built from TRBV28 and TRBJ2-5, with 7 bases identical to TRBD2. The CDR3 contains 13 residues. Per the germline V gene, CDR1 is MDHEN and CDR2 is SYDVKM. Unmatched junction bases numbered 7, after V lost 8 bases and J lost 4 bases. The CDR3 loop reads CASGGDSRETQYF. CDR3 DNA sequence: TGTGCCAGCGGGGGGGACTCCCGAGAGACCCAGTACTTC.

This clone has only a few counts. The chain carries TRBV6-1 and TRBJ1-4; D gene uncertain. The germline gives CDR1 MNHNS, CDR2 SASEGT. Trimming removed 2 bases from V and 8 bases from J, with 18 bases in between. This CDR3 is 16 amino acids long. For the CDR3, the DNA is TGTGCCAGCAGTGAAAAGCGCGGACGCCAGGTGGAAAAACTGTTTTTT. Residues: CASSEKRGRQVEKLFF.

The chain uses TRBV5-4 and TRBJ2-4, with 8 bases identical to TRBD1. CDR3 size: 15 residues. CDR1 and CDR2 (germline): SGHNT, YYREEE (reference sequence). The V gene end was trimmed by 0 bases and the J gene end by 4 bases; junction bases not matched to a gene: 3. The CDR3 region has the DNA TGTGCCAGCAGCTTGGAGACAGGGGCTAAAAACATTCAGTACTTC. This encodes CASSLETGAKNIQYF.

The rearrangement links TRBV6-5 to TRBJ2-5; 9 positions match TRBD1. There are 15 residues in the CDR3. CDR1 is MNHEY and CDR2 is SVGAGI in the germline V gene. V was clipped by 3 bases and J by 1 base; unmatched bases: 3. The CDR3 region is CASSYTTGGQETQYF. The CDR3 nucleotides read TGTGCCAGCAGTTATACGACAGGGGGCCAAGAGACCCAGTACTTC.

This clone was detected only a few times. V gene TRBV30 combines with J gene TRBJ1-5; D remains unclear. V shed 1 base and J shed 1 base, with 5 bases lying between them. Germline CDR1 and CDR2: GTSNPN and SVGIG (reference sequence). The CDR3 spans 13 residues. The CDR3, as DNA: TGTGCCTGGAGTGATGACAGCAATCAGCCCCAGCATTTT. This sequence encodes CAWSDDSNQPQHF.

V usage is TRBV11-2 and J usage is TRBJ1-4; 9 positions match TRBD1. This CDR3 contains 15 residues. From germline, CDR1 is SGHAT and CDR2 FQNNGV. The ends lost 5 bases at V and 3 bases at J; junction bases unmatched: 4. The CDR3 loop reads CASSPRQGANEKLFF. The CDR3 DNA reads as TGTGCCAGCAGCCCGCGACAGGGGGCTAATGAAAAACTGTTTTTT.

This clone was found a few times. This chain links TRBV19 with TRBJ2-2; the D call may be TRBD1 or TRBD2 (5 bases each). This CDR3 contains 14 residues. Trimming took 7 bases from V and 1 from J, leaving 10 bases between them. Germline V gene sequence: CDR1 LNHDA, CDR2 SQIVND (reference sequence). The CDR3 sequence: CASTRDVNTGELFF. The CDR3 nucleotides read TGTGCCAGTACCCGGGACGTGAACACCGGGGAGCTGTTTTTT.

Concerning this clone itself: At the DNA level, this CDR3 is encoded by other sequences in the same sample as well. The chain is built from TRBV18 and TRBJ2-7; 7 bases align to TRBD1. The CDR3 length is 13 residues. V gave up 6 bases and J gave up 3 bases; unmatched junction bases: 5. Germline V gives CDR1 KGHSH, CDR2 LQKENI. DNA for the CDR3: TGTGCCAGCTCGCCCGGGACAGACTACGAGCAGTACTTC. It specifies CASSPGTDYEQYF.

This clone was observed a few times. The V call is TRBV5-1, the J call TRBJ2-5; the match to TRBD2 covers 8 bases. The CDR3 length is 15 residues. Germline lookup yields CDR1 SGHRS and CDR2 YFSETQ. With V trimmed by 5 bases and J by 2 bases, 8 bases remained unmatched. The CDR3 region has the DNA TGCGCCAGCAGACAAGCGGGGGTCATTCAAGAGACCCAGTACTTC. Translating it yields CASRQAGVIQETQYF.

This clone was observed a handful of times. The chain links TRBV7-2 to TRBJ1-1, with D perhaps matching TRBD1 (5 bases). The CDR3 has 14 residues. With 5 bases removed from V and 0 bases from J, the gap between germline ends came to 10 bases. Germline V gives CDR1 SGHTA, CDR2 FQGNSA. The CDR3 DNA reads as TGTGCCAGCAGCCCCGGACACTTGAACACTGAAGCTTTCTTT. Translated: CASSPGHLNTEAFF.

This sequence joins TRBV18 and TRBJ1-3; no definite D call. This CDR3 is built from 12 residues. The germline CDR1 and CDR2 sequences are KGHSH and LQKENI. Trimming cost V 2 bases and J 3 bases, with 2 bases left between them. CDR3 coding DNA: TGTGCCAGCTCACCAGATGGAAACACCATATATTTT. Its translation is CASSPDGNTIYF.

As for this clone: Different DNA sequences within this sample yield the same CDR3. V and J are TRBV7-9 and TRBJ2-3; 9 bases align to TRBD2. Germline loops: CDR1 SEHNR, CDR2 FQNEAQ (reference sequence). J lost 0 bases, V lost 2 bases, and 0 bases had no gene match. The CDR3 sequence is 15 residues long. CDR3 residues: CASSLLAGSTDTQYF. In nucleotides, the CDR3 is TGTGCCAGCAGCTTACTAGCGGGGAGCACAGATACGCAGTATTTT. The full variable domain, its missing parts supplied by reference TRBV7-9 and TRBJ2-3, is DTGVSQNPRHKITKRGQNVTFRCDPISEHNRLYWYRQTLGQGPEFLTYFQNEAQLEKSRLLSDRFSAERPKGSFSTLEIQRTEQGDSAMYLCASSLLAGSTDTQYFGPGTRLTVL.

Only a few counts were recorded for this clone. At the DNA level, this CDR3 is encoded by other sequences in the same sample as well. The chain employs TRBV5-4 and TRBJ1-4; 9 bases line up with TRBD1. Germline-derived CDR1 and CDR2 are SGHNT and YYREEE (reference sequence). CDR3 length equals 14 residues. Trimming at V came to 4 bases and at J to 7 bases, leaving 5 bases not matched to a gene. This CDR3 is CASSTDRGGEKLFF. The CDR3 coding sequence is TGTGCCAGCAGCACCGACAGGGGGGGTGAAAAACTGTTTTTT.

This clone came up a few times. The CDR3 reads CASILRGTRSPLHF. Written as DNA, the CDR3 is TGTGCCAGCATTCTCAGGGGGACTCGGTCACCCCTCCACTTT. The rearrangement links TRBV6-1 to TRBJ1-6, with 7 bases that match TRBD1. Trimming at V came to 7 bases and at J to 10 bases, leaving 10 bases not matched to a gene. The CDR3 length is 14 residues. Germline loops: CDR1 MNHNS, CDR2 SASEGT.

The chain links TRBV5-5 to TRBJ2-6; D is unclear. The CDR3 loop spans 15 amino acids. The germline gives CDR1 SGHKS, CDR2 YYEKEE (reference sequence). The germline V and J ends were trimmed by 4 bases and 0 bases, with 8 bases remaining between them. The CDR3 sequence: CASSDSSSGANVLTF. In DNA form, the CDR3 reads TGTGCCAGCAGCGATAGTAGCTCTGGGGCCAACGTCCTGACTTTC.

This chain connects TRBV27 to TRBJ1-4, with no clear D. Germline V gives CDR1 MNHEY, CDR2 SMNVEV (reference sequence). This CDR3 region has 13 residues. Trimming left V 4 bases short and J 5 bases short, with 8 bases between. CDR3 residues: CASSYSANEKLFF. The CDR3 DNA reads TGTGCCAGCAGTTATTCAGCAAATGAAAAACTGTTTTTT.

The rearrangement joins TRBV25-1 to TRBJ2-2; D is perhaps TRBD1 or TRBD2 (5 bases each). Germline assignment: CDR1 MGHDK and CDR2 SYGVNS. V lost 3 bases to trimming and J lost 5 bases, with 19 bases between them. The CDR3 loop spans 17 amino acids. CDR3 DNA sequence: TGTGCCAGCAGTGACAGGGTGGTATTTCTAGCAACCGGGGAGCTGTTTTTT. Its translation is CASSDRVVFLATGELFF.

The chain combines TRBV5-1 with TRBJ1-6; 8 bases are shared with TRBD1. The CDR3 is 15 amino acids. Germline V gene data show CDR1 as SGHRS and CDR2 as YFSETQ. V was clipped by 4 bases and J by 8 bases; unmatched bases: 8. The CDR3: CASSDGDRGDSPLHF. Written as DNA, the CDR3 is TGCGCCAGCAGCGATGGAGACAGGGGAGATTCACCCCTCCACTTT. Drawing the rest from reference TRBV5-1 and TRBJ1-6, the complete variable domain is KAGVTQTPRYLIKTRGQQVTLSCSPISGHRSVSWYQQTPGQGLQFLFEYFSETQRNKGNFPGRFSGRQFSNSRSEMNVSTLELGDSALYLCASSDGDRGDSPLHFGNGTRLTVT.

The genes are TRBV7-2 and TRBJ2-7; 15 bases fit TRBD2. Germline CDR1 is SGHTA and CDR2 is FQGNSA. V shed 5 bases, J shed 0 bases, and the junction held 8 bases outside the gene matches. The CDR3 spans 18 residues. As DNA, the CDR3 is TGTGCCAGCAGCCGCCGGGGACTAGCGGGGGGCCCCTCCTACGAGCAGTACTTC. It codes for CASSRRGLAGGPSYEQYF.

This clone was seen a handful of times. In DNA form, the CDR3 reads TGCAGCGTTGTGAAGGGGGCCGGTGAGCAGTACTTC. Protein product: CSVVKGAGEQYF. This chain connects TRBV29-1 to TRBJ2-7; 7 nucleotides agree with TRBD1. The CDR3 is 12 residues long. The ends lost 4 bases at V and 7 bases at J; junction bases unmatched: 7. The germline gives CDR1 SQVTM, CDR2 ANQGSEA.

This clone was counted a single time. The CDR3 loop reads CASSLEAAGEETQYF. The CDR3 coding sequence is TGTGCCAGCAGCTTAGAGGCAGCGGGGGAAGAGACCCAGTACTTC. This sequence joins TRBV11-2 and TRBJ2-5; 8 positions agree with TRBD2. The CDR3 spans 15 residues. Germline V gene data show CDR1 as SGHAT and CDR2 as FQNNGV. V gave up 0 bases and J gave up 3 bases; unmatched junction bases: 3.

The sample holds a few counts of this clone. The chain recombines TRBV6-6 with TRBJ2-2; 8 bases align to TRBD2. The ends lost 5 bases at V and 5 bases at J; junction bases unmatched: 7. Germline V lookup: CDR1 MNHNY, CDR2 SVGAGI (reference sequence). This CDR3 is 15 amino acids long. The CDR3 DNA reads TGTGCCAGCAGTGATAGCGGGGCTCGGACCGGGGAGCTGTTTTTT. It specifies CASSDSGARTGELFF.

This clone has a handful of counts. This chain links TRBV9 with TRBJ1-2, with a tentative D call TRBD1 (5 bases). The germline CDR1 and CDR2 sequences are SGDLS and YYNGEE. CDR3 length equals 16 residues. Deletions cut 0 bases from V and 0 bases from J, with 12 bases between. CDR3 bases: TGTGCCAGCAGCGTAGGGGACGACATTTCTAACTATGGCTACACCTTC. It is translated as CASSVGDDISNYGYTF.

This clone has only a few counts. The chain uses TRBV7-9 and TRBJ2-7; maybe TRBD1 (6 bases). The CDR3 consists of 16 residues. Looked up from germline, CDR1 is SEHNR and CDR2 is FQNEAQ (reference sequence). V was trimmed by 5 bases and J by 6 bases, leaving 23 bases between them. The CDR3 spells CASSPPPTGFSGEQYF. In DNA form, the CDR3 reads TGTGCCAGCAGCCCTCCACCTACAGGGTTTAGTGGCGAGCAGTACTTC.